Listed here are 29 T cell receptor beta chains from one sample, sequenced in a study of monozygotic twins with inflammatory bowel disease. From the 5' RACE reads, TCRdb lists one entry per CDR3 protein and no DNA. Its table records 440,000 or so distinct CDR3 sequences. The sequencing sample was made of blood. Receptors were obtained from a human donor with ulcerative colitis or Crohn's disease, or a healthy co-twin of an affected twin (not recorded which).

The chain links TRBV24-1 to TRBJ1-2. CDR1 is KGHDR, CDR2 SFDVKD, per germline. The CDR3 length is 14 residues. This CDR3 is CATSRTGWPGGYTF.

The chain joins TRBV6-1 to TRBJ1-4; TCRdb's D call of TRBD1 is untestable without DNA. The CDR3 runs 16 residues. Germline CDR1 MNHNS, CDR2 SASEGT. CDR3: CASSEAGQGLNEKLFF.

The chain has TRBV28 and TRBJ2-3. This CDR3 has 14 amino acids. CDR1 MDHEN and CDR2 SYDVKM come from the germline V gene. The chain's CDR3 is CASRRRLAGDTQYF.

The rearrangement uses TRBV5-5 and TRBJ2-7; TCRdb designates TRBD2, a call that cannot be tested without DNA. CDR1 is SGHKS, CDR2 YYEKEE, per germline (reference sequence). The CDR3 has 14 amino acids. CDR3 loop: CASWTLSGEYEQYF.

The chain couples TRBV7-9 to TRBJ2-2; TCRdb proposes TRBD1, but this gene call is untestable without DNA. Per germline, CDR1 SEHNR and CDR2 FQNEAQ (reference sequence). The CDR3 extends over 16 amino acids. CDR3 in amino acids: CASRERGQVNTGELFF.

CDR3 sequence reads: CASSPRDRTYNEQFF. The genes are TRBV27 and TRBJ2-1; the D gene TCRdb calls, TRBD1, cannot be checked with no DNA. In germline, CDR1 is MNHEY, CDR2 SMNVEV (reference sequence). CDR3 size: 15 residues.

The chain has TRBV5-1 and TRBJ1-1; TCRdb indicates TRBD1, and absent DNA this call remains unverified. This CDR3 spans 14 amino acids. In germline, CDR1 is SGHRS, CDR2 YFSETQ. The chain's CDR3 is CASSLEHRASEAFF.

The chain couples TRBV7-6 to TRBJ1-1. In germline, CDR1 is SGHVS, CDR2 FNYEAQ. CDR3 length: 15 residues. This CDR3 reads CASSDPRIPNTEAFF.

V is TRBV7-8 and J is TRBJ1-3. The CDR3 runs to 14 residues. CDR1 and CDR2 from the germline V gene are SGHVS and FQNEAQ. The CDR3 protein is CASSLGSALNTIYF.

The chain employs TRBV12-5 and TRBJ2-3; absent DNA, TCRdb's TRBD1 call cannot be checked. This CDR3 has 11 amino acids. Germline CDR1 is LGHNT and CDR2 is FRNRAP. CDR3 loop: CASALQWAQYF.

V and J are TRBV11-1 and TRBJ1-1; TCRdb reports TRBD1, a call that lacks DNA to check it against. The CDR3 sequence is 19 residues long. Germline V CDR1 and CDR2: SGHAT, FQDESV (reference sequence). This CDR3 reads CASSLKGSPGPRGNTEAFF. Drawing the rest from reference TRBV11-1 and TRBJ1-1, the complete variable domain is EAEVAQSPRYKITEKSQAVAFWCDPISGHATLYWYRQILGQGPELLVQFQDESVVDDSQLPKDRFSAERLKGVDSTLKIQPAELGDSAMYLCASSLKGSPGPRGNTEAFFGQGTRLTVV.

The CDR3 is CASSLAPGQDYEQYF. The V and J genes are TRBV7-6 and TRBJ2-7; TCRdb's D gene call, TRBD1, goes unchecked for lack of DNA. This CDR3 has 15 amino acids. Germline V gene lookup returns CDR1 SGHVS and CDR2 FNYEAQ.

The chain employs TRBV30 and TRBJ2-4. Germline loops: CDR1 GTSNPN, CDR2 SVGIG (reference sequence). The CDR3 has 13 residues. This chain's CDR3 is CAWSVQGTHIQYF. Full variable domain (rest looked up from reference TRBV30 and TRBJ2-4): SQTIHQWPATLVQPVGSPLSLECTVEGTSNPNLYWYRQAAGRGLQLLFYSVGIGQISSEVPQNLSASRPQDRQFILSSKKLLLSDSGFYLCAWSVQGTHIQYFGAGTRLSVL.

This chain links TRBV28 with TRBJ2-5; the TRBD1 assignment by TCRdb is unverifiable without DNA. CDR3 length: 15 residues. Per germline, CDR1 MDHEN and CDR2 SYDVKM. CDR3: CASTAQGPGQETQYF.

V is TRBV10-3 and J is TRBJ2-3. In germline, CDR1 is ENHRY, CDR2 SYGVKD. The CDR3 consists of 12 residues. The CDR3 spells CAINQAGDTQYF.

The chain combines TRBV7-3 with TRBJ2-1; lacking DNA, the TRBD1 call made by TCRdb goes unchecked. This CDR3 spans 15 amino acids. Germline assignment: CDR1 SGHTA and CDR2 FQGTGA. The CDR3 reads CASSLTDRRSNEQFF.

The V gene is TRBV5-5, the J gene TRBJ2-1; TCRdb selects TRBD1, and the lack of DNA leaves this call unchecked. The length of the CDR3 is 18 residues. CDR1 SGHKS and CDR2 YYEKEE come from the germline V gene (reference sequence). This CDR3 reads CASSLILRDRVTINEQFF.

The chain links TRBV5-4 to TRBJ2-1; the D gene TCRdb calls, TRBD2, cannot be checked with no DNA. The CDR3 is 14 amino acids. Germline V lookup: CDR1 SGHNT, CDR2 YYREEE (reference sequence). CDR3 loop: CASSLTGLAGSEFF.

This chain joins TRBV19 and TRBJ1-1. Germline V CDR1 and CDR2: LNHDA, SQIVND (reference sequence). This CDR3 region has 15 residues. The CDR3 region is CASSGWVGRHTEAFF.

The rearrangement links TRBV29-1 to TRBJ1-2; the TCRdb call, TRBD1, lacks DNA for checking. This CDR3 contains 13 residues. Germline V gives CDR1 SQVTM, CDR2 ANQGSEA. The CDR3 loop reads CSVPDRDSSGYTF.

This sequence joins TRBV7-2 and TRBJ2-3. Germline V gives CDR1 SGHTA, CDR2 FQGNSA. This CDR3 has 16 residues. The CDR3: CASSLSVASGTDTQYF.

The gene calls are TRBV28 and TRBJ1-2; TCRdb selects TRBD1, and the lack of DNA leaves this call unchecked. This CDR3 is built from 14 residues. Germline V CDR1 and CDR2: MDHEN, SYDVKM. The CDR3 region is CASSTGEALRGYTF.

The chain joins TRBV12-3 or TRBV12-4 to TRBJ1-1. The CDR3 has 13 amino acids. The CDR3 protein is CASSRQLGEGAFF.

The V gene is TRBV2, the J gene TRBJ1-3; TCRdb returns TRBD1, unconfirmable since there is no DNA. The CDR3 has 15 amino acids. The germline gives CDR1 SNHLY, CDR2 FYNNEI. CDR3: CASGDREYSGNTIYF. The variable domain in full, with the rest retrieved from reference TRBV2 and TRBJ1-3, is EPEVTQTPSHQVTQMGQEVILRCVPISNHLYFYWYRQILGQKVEFLVSFYNNEISEKSEIFDDQFSVERPDGSNFTLKIRSTKLEDSAMYFCASGDREYSGNTIYFGEGSWLTVV.

The V gene is TRBV27, the J gene TRBJ2-5; the TRBD2 assignment by TCRdb is unverifiable without DNA. The germline V gene has CDR1 MNHEY and CDR2 SMNVEV (reference sequence). The CDR3 runs to 15 residues. CDR3 residues: CASRPLAGSGETQYF.

V usage is TRBV9 and J usage is TRBJ1-2; the D call of TRBD1 rests on TCRdb alone, since no DNA is present to check it. Germline V lookup: CDR1 SGDLS, CDR2 YYNGEE. There are 15 residues in the CDR3. This CDR3 reads CASSVAWGEDYGYTF.

This chain connects TRBV11-1 to TRBJ2-7. The CDR3 is made up of 12 amino acids. Germline V CDR1 and CDR2: SGHAT, FQDESV (reference sequence). The CDR3 loop is CASSLVSFAQYF.

The V and J genes are TRBV12-3 or TRBV12-4 and TRBJ1-4; as DNA is missing, the TRBD1 call by TCRdb cannot be tested. The CDR3 extends over 14 amino acids. This CDR3 is CASSSGGGNEKLLF.

The chain combines TRBV7-2 with TRBJ2-7; TCRdb picks TRBD1, but there is no DNA to check that call. The CDR3 is 15 residues long. Germline CDR1 is SGHTA and CDR2 is FQGNSA. The chain's CDR3 is CASSQDRAAVYEQYF.